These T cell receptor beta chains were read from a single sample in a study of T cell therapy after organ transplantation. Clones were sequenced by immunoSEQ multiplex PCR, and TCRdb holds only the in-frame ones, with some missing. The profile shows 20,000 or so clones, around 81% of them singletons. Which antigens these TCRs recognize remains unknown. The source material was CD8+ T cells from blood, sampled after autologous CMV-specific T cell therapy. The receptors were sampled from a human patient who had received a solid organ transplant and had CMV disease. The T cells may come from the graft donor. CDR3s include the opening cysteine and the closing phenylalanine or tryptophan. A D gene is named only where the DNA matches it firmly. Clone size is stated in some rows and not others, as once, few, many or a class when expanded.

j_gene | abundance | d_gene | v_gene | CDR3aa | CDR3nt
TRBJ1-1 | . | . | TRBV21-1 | CASSTVRQGGTEAFF | TGTGCCAGCAGCACCGTCAGACAGGGAGGCACTGAAGCTTTCTTT
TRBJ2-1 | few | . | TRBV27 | CASSMGLTAGDEQFF | TGTGCCAGCAGTATGGGACTCACCGCTGGGGATGAGCAGTTCTTC
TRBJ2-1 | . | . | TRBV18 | CASSPAGAANYNEQFF | TGTGCCAGCTCACCCGCCGGGGCGGCGAACTACAATGAGCAGTTCTTC
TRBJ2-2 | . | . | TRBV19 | CASSPRRGGSTKTGELFF | TGTGCCAGTAGTCCCCGTCGTGGGGGTTCCACAAAAACCGGGGAGCTGTTTTTT
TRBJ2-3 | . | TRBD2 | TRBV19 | CASSIAGGLDTQYF | TGTGCCAGTAGTATCGCGGGGGGCTTAGATACGCAGTATTTT
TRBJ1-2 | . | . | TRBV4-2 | CASSQAQGPPVGGYTF | TGTGCCAGCAGCCAGGCCCAGGGTCCCCCCGTGGGAGGCTACACCTTC
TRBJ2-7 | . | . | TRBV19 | CASSPQGSVYEQYF | TGTGCCAGTAGTCCACAGGGATCGGTCTACGAGCAGTACTTC
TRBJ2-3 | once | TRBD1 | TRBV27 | CASSLGQGTDTQYF | TGTGCCAGCAGTCTCGGACAGGGGACAGATACGCAGTATTTT
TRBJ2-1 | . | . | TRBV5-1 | CASSWGRESSYNEQFF | TGCGCCAGCAGCTGGGGACGGGAGAGCTCCTACAATGAGCAGTTCTTC
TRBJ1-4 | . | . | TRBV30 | CAWSVTLGTNEKLFF | TGTGCCTGGAGCGTGACCCTGGGAACTAATGAAAAACTGTTTTTT
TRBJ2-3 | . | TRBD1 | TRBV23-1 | CASIGRTGLRTDTQYF | TGCGCCAGCATAGGGCGGACAGGGTTAAGGACAGATACGCAGTATTTT
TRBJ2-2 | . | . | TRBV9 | CASSVKAVGELFF | TGTGCCAGCAGCGTAAAGGCGGTCGGGGAGCTGTTTTTT
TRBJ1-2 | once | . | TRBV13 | CASSLRMTNYGYTF | TGTGCCAGCAGCTTACGGATGACTAACTATGGCTACACCTTC
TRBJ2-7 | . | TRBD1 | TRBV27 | CASSLTGGIYEQYF | TGTGCCAGCAGCTTGACAGGGGGCATTTACGAGCAGTACTTC
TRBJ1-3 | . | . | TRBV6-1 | CASSEKIGSGNTIYF | TGTGCCAGCAGTGAAAAGATCGGCTCTGGAAACACCATATATTTT
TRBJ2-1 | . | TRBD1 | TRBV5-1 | CASSLSGGVYNEQFF | TGCGCCAGCAGCTTGTCAGGGGGAGTCTACAATGAGCAGTTCTTC
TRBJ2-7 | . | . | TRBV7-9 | CASSLPVSYEQYF | TGTGCCAGCAGCTTACCGGTCTCCTACGAGCAGTACTTC
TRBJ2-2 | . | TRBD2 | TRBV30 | CAWRGRAGELFF | TGTGCCTGGCGCGGGAGGGCCGGGGAGCTGTTTTTT
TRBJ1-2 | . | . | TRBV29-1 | CSVAGYDGYTF | TGCAGCGTTGCGGGGTACGATGGCTACACCTTC
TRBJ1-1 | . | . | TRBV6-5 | CASSTRGPEAFF | TGTGCCAGCAGTACCAGGGGACCTGAAGCTTTCTTT
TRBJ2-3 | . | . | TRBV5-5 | CASLRAGATDTQYF | TGTGCCAGCTTGAGGGCAGGGGCGACGGATACGCAGTATTTT
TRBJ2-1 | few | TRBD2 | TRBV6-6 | CASSGAGSYNEQFF | TGTGCCAGCAGTGGAGCGGGATCCTACAATGAGCAGTTCTTC
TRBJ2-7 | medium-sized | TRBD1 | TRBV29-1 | CSVESTGGYEQYF | TGCAGCGTTGAGTCGACAGGGGGGTACGAGCAGTACTTC
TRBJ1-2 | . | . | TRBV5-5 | CASSRRATGLGYTF | TGTGCCAGCAGCCGCAGGGCCACAGGTTTGGGCTACACCTTC